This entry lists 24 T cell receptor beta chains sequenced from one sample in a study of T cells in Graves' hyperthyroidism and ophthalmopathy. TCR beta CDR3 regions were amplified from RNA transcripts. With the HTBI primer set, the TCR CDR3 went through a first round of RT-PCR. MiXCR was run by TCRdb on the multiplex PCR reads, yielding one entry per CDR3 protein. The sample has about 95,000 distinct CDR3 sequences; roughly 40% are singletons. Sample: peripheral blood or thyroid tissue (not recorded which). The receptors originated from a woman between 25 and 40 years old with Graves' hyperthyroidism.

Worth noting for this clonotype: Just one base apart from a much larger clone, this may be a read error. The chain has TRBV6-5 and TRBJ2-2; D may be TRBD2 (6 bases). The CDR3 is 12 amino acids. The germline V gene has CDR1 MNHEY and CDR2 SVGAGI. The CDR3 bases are TGTGCCAGCAGTTTCGGCACCGGGGGGCTGTTTTTT. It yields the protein CASSFGTGGLFF.

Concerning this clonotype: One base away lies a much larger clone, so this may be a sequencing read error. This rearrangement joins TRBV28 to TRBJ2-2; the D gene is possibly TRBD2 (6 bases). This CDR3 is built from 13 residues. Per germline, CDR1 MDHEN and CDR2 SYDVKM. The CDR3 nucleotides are TGTGCCCTCCTGTCGCGGGGCACCGGGGAGCCGTTTTTT. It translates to CALLSRGTGEPFF.

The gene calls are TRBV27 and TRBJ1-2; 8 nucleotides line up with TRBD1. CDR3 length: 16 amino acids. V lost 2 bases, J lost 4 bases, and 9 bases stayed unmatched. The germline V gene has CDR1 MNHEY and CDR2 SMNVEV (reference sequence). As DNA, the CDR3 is TGTGCCAGCAGTTTAAACGGCAGGGGGCGAGGCTATGGCTACACCTTC. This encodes CASSLNGRGRGYGYTF.

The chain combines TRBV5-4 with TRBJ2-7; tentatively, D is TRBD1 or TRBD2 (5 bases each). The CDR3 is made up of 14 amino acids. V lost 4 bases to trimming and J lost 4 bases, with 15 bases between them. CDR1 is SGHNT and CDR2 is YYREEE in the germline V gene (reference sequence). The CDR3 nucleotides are TGTGCCAGCAGCGGTCCGTCGAGGGGATACGAGCAGTACTTC. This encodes CASSGPSRGYEQYF.

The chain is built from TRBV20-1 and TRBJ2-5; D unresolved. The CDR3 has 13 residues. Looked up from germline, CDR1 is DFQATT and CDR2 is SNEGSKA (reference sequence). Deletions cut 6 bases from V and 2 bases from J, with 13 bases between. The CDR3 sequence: CSASSRQQETQYF. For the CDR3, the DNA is TGCAGTGCCAGCTCCCGTCAGCAAGAGACCCAGTACTTC.

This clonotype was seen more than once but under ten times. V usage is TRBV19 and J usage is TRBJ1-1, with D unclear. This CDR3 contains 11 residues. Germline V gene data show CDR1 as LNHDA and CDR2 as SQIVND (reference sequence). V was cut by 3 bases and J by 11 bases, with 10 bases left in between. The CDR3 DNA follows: TGTGCCAGTAGTATGGAGACATCGGCTTTCTTT. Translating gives CASSMETSAFF.

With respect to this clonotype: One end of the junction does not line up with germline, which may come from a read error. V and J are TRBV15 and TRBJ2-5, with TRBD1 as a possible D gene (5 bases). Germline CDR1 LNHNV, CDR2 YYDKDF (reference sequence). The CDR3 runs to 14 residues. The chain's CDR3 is CATSRADSQEAQYF. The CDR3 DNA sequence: TGTGCCACCAGCAGAGCCGACAGCCAAGAGGCCCAGTACTTC.

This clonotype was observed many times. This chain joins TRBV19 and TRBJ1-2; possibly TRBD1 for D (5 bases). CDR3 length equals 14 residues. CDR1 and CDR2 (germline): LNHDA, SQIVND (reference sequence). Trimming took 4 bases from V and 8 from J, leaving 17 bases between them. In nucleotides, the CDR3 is TGTGCCAGTAGTACGGGGGATCCCGGCTCGGGCTACACCTTC. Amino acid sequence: CASSTGDPGSGYTF.

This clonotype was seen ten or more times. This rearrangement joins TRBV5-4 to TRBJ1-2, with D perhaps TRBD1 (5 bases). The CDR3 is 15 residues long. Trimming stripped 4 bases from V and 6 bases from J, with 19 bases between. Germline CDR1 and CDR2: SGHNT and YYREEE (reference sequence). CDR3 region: CASSHPLGEGNGYTF. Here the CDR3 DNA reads TGTGCCAGCAGCCACCCGCTGGGGGAGGGAAATGGCTACACCTTC.

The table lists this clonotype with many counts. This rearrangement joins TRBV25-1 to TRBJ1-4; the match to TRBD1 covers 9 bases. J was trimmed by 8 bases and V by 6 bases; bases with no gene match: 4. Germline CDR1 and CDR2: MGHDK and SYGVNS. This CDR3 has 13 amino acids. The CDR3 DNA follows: TGTGCCAGCAGACGGACAGGGGAGGAAAAACTGTTTTTT. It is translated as CASRRTGEEKLFF.

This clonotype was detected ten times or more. Written as DNA, the CDR3 is TGTGCCAGCAGTTTAAGAGACAGGGGGCATTCTGAAAAACTGTTTTTT. Its translation is CASSLRDRGHSEKLFF. The chain links TRBV12-3 or TRBV12-4 to TRBJ1-4; 10 nucleotides align to TRBD1. The CDR3 covers 16 residues. V lost 2 bases to trimming and J lost 7 bases; unmatched junction nucleotides: 7.

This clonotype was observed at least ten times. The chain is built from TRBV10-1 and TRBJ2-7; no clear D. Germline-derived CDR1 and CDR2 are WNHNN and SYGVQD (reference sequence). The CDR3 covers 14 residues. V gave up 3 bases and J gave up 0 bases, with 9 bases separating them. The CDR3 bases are TGCGCCAGCAGTGAAGGACCCCACTCCTACGAGCAGTACTTC. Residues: CASSEGPHSYEQYF.

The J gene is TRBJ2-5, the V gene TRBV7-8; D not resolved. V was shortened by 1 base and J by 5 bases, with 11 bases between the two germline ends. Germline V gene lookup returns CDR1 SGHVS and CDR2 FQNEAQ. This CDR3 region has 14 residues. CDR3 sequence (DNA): TGTGCCAGCAGCTTAGAATTGGCTGGGGAGACCCAGTACTTC. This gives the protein CASSLELAGETQYF.

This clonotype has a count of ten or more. Here the CDR3 DNA reads TGTGCCAGCAGTTCTATAAGTCGGGGGGGTCATCAGCCCCAGCATTTT. Amino acid sequence: CASSSISRGGHQPQHF. J is TRBJ1-5 and V is TRBV12-3 or TRBV12-4, with D possibly matching TRBD1 (5 bases). With 4 bases removed from V and 5 bases from J, the gap between germline ends came to 18 bases. The CDR3 consists of 16 residues.

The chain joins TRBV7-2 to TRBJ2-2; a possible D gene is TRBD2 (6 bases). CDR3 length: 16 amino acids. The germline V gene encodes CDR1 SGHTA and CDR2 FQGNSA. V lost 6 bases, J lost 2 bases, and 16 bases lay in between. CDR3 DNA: TGTGCCAGCAGACTATCAGGAGGGATTAACACCGGGGAGCTGTTTTTT. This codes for CASRLSGGINTGELFF.

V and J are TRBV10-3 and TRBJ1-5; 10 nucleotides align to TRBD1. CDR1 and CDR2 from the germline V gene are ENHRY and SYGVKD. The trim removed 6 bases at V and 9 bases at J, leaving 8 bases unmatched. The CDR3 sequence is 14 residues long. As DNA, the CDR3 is TGTGCCATCAGCGCGGACAGGGGGGTATGGCCCCAGCATTTT. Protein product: CAISADRGVWPQHF.

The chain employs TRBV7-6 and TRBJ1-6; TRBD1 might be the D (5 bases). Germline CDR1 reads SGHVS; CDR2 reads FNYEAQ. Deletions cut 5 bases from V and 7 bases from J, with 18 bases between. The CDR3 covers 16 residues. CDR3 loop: CASSQLGVDGNSPLHF. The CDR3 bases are TGTGCCAGCAGCCAGTTGGGGGTAGACGGAAATTCACCCCTCCACTTT. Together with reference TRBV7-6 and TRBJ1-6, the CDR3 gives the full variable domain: GAGVSQSPRYKVTKRGQDVALRCDPISGHVSLYWYRQALGQGPEFLTYFNYEAQQDKSGLPNDRFSAERPEGSISTLTIQRTEQRDSAMYRCASSQLGVDGNSPLHFGNGTRLTVT.

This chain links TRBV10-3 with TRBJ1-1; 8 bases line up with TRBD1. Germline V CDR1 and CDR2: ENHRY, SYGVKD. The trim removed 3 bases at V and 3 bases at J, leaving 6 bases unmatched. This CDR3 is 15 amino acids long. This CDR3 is CAISENTGGDTEAFF. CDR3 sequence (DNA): TGTGCCATCAGTGAAAACACAGGGGGAGACACTGAAGCTTTCTTT.

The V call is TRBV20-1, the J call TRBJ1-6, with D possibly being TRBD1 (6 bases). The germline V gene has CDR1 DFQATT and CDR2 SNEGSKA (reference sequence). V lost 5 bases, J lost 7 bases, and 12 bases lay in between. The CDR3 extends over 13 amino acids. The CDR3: CSAATQGNSPLHF. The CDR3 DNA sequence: TGCAGTGCTGCCACACAGGGCAATTCACCCCTCCACTTT.

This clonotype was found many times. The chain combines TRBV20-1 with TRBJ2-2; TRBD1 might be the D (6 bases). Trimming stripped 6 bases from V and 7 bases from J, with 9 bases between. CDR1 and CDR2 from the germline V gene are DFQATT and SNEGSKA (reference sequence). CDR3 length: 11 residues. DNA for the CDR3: TGCAGTGCGCAGGGGATCGGGGAGCTGTTTTTT. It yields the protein CSAQGIGELFF.

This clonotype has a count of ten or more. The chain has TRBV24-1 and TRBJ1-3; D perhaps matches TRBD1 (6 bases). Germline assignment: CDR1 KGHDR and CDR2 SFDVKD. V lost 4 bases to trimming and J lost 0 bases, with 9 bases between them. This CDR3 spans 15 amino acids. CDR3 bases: TGTGCCACCAGTGACCCGACAGGCTCTGGAAACACCATATATTTT. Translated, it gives CATSDPTGSGNTIYF.

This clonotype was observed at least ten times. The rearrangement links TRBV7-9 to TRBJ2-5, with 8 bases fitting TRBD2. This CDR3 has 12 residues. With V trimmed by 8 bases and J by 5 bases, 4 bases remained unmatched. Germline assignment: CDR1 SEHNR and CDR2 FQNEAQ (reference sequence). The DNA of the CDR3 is TGTGCCAGCGCGGGGGGTACGGAGACCCAGTACTTC. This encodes CASAGGTETQYF. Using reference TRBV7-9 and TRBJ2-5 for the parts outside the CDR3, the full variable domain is DTGVSQNPRHKITKRGQNVTFRCDPISEHNRLYWYRQTLGQGPEFLTYFQNEAQLEKSRLLSDRFSAERPKGSFSTLEIQRTEQGDSAMYLCASAGGTETQYFGPGTRLLVL.

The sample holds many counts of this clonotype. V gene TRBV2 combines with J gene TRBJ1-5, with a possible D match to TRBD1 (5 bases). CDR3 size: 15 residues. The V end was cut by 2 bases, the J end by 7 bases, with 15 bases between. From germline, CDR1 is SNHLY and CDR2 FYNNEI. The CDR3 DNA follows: TGTGCCAGCAGTGAATTAGAAGTTTGGGGGCAGCCCCAGCATTTT. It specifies CASSELEVWGQPQHF.

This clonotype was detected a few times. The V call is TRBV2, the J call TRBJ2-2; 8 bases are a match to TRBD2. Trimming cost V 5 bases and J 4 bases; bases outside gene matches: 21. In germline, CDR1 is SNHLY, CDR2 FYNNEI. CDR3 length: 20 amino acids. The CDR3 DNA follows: TGTGCCAGCAGTCGGTGCGGGAGGCGGGGAGGACGGAGTTGCACCGGGGAGCTGTTTTTT. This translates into CASSRCGRRGGRSCTGELFF.